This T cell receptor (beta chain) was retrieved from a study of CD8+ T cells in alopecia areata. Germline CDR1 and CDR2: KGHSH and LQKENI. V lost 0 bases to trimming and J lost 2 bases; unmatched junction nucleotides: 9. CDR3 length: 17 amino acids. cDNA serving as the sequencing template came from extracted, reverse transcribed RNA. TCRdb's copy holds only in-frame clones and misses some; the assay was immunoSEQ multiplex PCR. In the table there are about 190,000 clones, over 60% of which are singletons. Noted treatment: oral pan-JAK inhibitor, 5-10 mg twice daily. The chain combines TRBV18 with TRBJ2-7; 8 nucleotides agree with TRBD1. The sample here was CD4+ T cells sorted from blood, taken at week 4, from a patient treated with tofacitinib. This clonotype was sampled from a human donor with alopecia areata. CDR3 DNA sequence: TGTGCCAGCTCACCACCACCGCGGACAGGGATGACCTACGAGCAGTACTTC. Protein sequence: CASSPPPRTGMTYEQYF.